Listed below are T cell receptor beta chains from one sample, sequenced in a study of OX40 agonist ivuxolimab in advanced cancers. Some clones are missing from TCRdb's copy, which holds only in-frame ones; the method was immunoSEQ multiplex PCR. The sample yields under 50,000 clones, 65% to 80% seen once. Source: CD4+ or CD8+ T cells sorted from blood, taken in a trial of the OX40 agonist ivuxolimab. All receptors derive from an adult with an advanced solid tumor such as melanoma, head and neck, liver or kidney cancer. Both conserved end residues are part of each CDR3.

j_call: TRBJ2-7
v_call: TRBV13
cdr3_aa: CASSPPRTVSSYEQYF

j_call: TRBJ2-7
v_call: TRBV2
cdr3_aa: CASTRGTVGSEQYF

j_call: TRBJ1-1
v_call: TRBV19
cdr3_aa: CASSIDNRNTEAFF

j_call: TRBJ2-3
v_call: TRBV5-8
cdr3_aa: CASSRGRGWGTDTQYF

j_call: TRBJ2-7
v_call: TRBV6-5
cdr3_aa: CASSKERAIYEQYF

j_call: TRBJ1-1
v_call: TRBV2
cdr3_aa: CASKGAPRTEAFF

j_call: TRBJ2-2
v_call: TRBV19
cdr3_aa: CASETGGGTGELFF

j_call: TRBJ2-2
v_call: TRBV5-1
cdr3_aa: CASSSGTRGTGELFF

j_call: TRBJ2-1
v_call: TRBV21-1
cdr3_aa: CASRGAGGINNEQFF

j_call: TRBJ2-3
v_call: TRBV27
cdr3_aa: CASSPGRSGVTQYF

j_call: TRBJ2-4
v_call: TRBV28
cdr3_aa: CASSLAGGANIQYF

j_call: TRBJ2-1
v_call: TRBV28
cdr3_aa: CASSWGQGVYNEQFF

j_call: TRBJ1-5
v_call: TRBV27
cdr3_aa: CASSLRGQGTSQPQHF

j_call: TRBJ2-7
v_call: TRBV6-1
cdr3_aa: CASSVSRVQASYEQYF

j_call: TRBJ2-5
v_call: TRBV6-1
cdr3_aa: CASNVGDWVTQYF

j_call: TRBJ2-7
v_call: TRBV10-3
cdr3_aa: CAIRGDGYEQYF

j_call: TRBJ2-2
v_call: TRBV30
cdr3_aa: CAWSVLNTGELFF

j_call: -
v_call: TRBV6-1
cdr3_aa: CASSVFSSYEQYF

j_call: TRBJ1-2
v_call: TRBV7-2
cdr3_aa: CASSLDGTSYGYTF

j_call: TRBJ1-5
v_call: TRBV19
cdr3_aa: CASSKWLSTRDTHNQPQHF

j_call: TRBJ2-5
v_call: TRBV5-1
cdr3_aa: CASSFSTGQGRETQYF

j_call: TRBJ1-4
v_call: TRBV7-9
cdr3_aa: CASSFPGNEKLFF

j_call: TRBJ2-3
v_call: TRBV6-1
cdr3_aa: CASSEVLSGGSGDTQYF

j_call: TRBJ1-3
v_call: TRBV5-6
cdr3_aa: CASSSISGNTIYF

j_call: TRBJ2-5
v_call: TRBV2
cdr3_aa: CASSRWRETQYF

j_call: TRBJ2-3
v_call: TRBV29-1
cdr3_aa: CSVEAGTSPTDTQYF

j_call: TRBJ1-5
v_call: TRBV19
cdr3_aa: CASSPSGGGISNQPQHF

j_call: TRBJ2-7
v_call: TRBV7-9
cdr3_aa: CASSRQSTYEQYF

j_call: TRBJ2-1
v_call: TRBV9
cdr3_aa: CASSEMLGLLNEQFF

j_call: TRBJ1-5
v_call: TRBV7-9
cdr3_aa: CASSLDVQGYQPQHF

j_call: TRBJ2-3
v_call: TRBV5-1
cdr3_aa: CASSLTSGSTDTQYF

j_call: TRBJ2-6
v_call: TRBV27
cdr3_aa: CASRPPDRNSGANVLTF

j_call: TRBJ2-5
v_call: TRBV11-3
cdr3_aa: CASSRTSGSPYQETQYF

j_call: -
v_call: TRBV11-3
cdr3_aa: CASSPGRAPYEQYF

j_call: TRBJ2-3
v_call: TRBV5-4
cdr3_aa: CASSFRGADTQYF

j_call: TRBJ1-4
v_call: TRBV7-9
cdr3_aa: CASSLNGNNEKLFF

j_call: TRBJ1-2
v_call: TRBV6-1
cdr3_aa: CASSITYYGYTF

j_call: TRBJ1-1
v_call: TRBV28
cdr3_aa: CASSRGGTGFANTEAFF

j_call: TRBJ1-2
v_call: TRBV10-3
cdr3_aa: CAISPKGQGNYGYTF

j_call: TRBJ2-2
v_call: TRBV7-8
cdr3_aa: CASSLAPEGPGANTGELFF

j_call: -
v_call: TRBV5-1
cdr3_aa: CASSSLAWNEQYF

j_call: TRBJ2-7
v_call: TRBV10-2
cdr3_aa: CASSEFQGPYEQYF